This record concerns one TCR beta chain sequence. This specimen comes from a study of blood T cell repertoires in COVID-19. Looking at the study overall: PBMCs, B-cell-depleted T cells, or T cells were the source of the cDNA or gDNA that made up the material.

Participant ages covered about 18 to 89 years across about 25 US areas. Symptom resolution, clearance, or two negative PCRs marked donors in Cohort 3 as recovered. The CDR3 has 12 amino acids. The germline V gene has CDR1 SQVTM and CDR2 ANQGSEA. Deletions cut 7 bases from V and 3 bases from J, with 13 bases between. In the study's own analysis: Scientists estimated how many nucleated cells there were by amplifying reference gene primers. Clones were sequenced by immunoSEQ multiplex PCR, and TCRdb holds only the in-frame ones, with some missing. V, J and clone size were drawn from that table, and D and trimming were deduced from the DNA. The sample records 180,000 or so clones, around 82% being singletons.

The TCR was taken from a man in his forties who had recovered from COVID-19. The V call is TRBV29-1, the J call TRBJ2-7, with D tentatively TRBD2 (7 bases). Source material: PBMCs or T cells enriched from blood (not recorded which). This chain's CDR3 is CSAKGGGYEQYF. The DNA for the CDR3 is TGCAGCGCAAAAGGGGGGGGCTACGAGCAGTACTTC.